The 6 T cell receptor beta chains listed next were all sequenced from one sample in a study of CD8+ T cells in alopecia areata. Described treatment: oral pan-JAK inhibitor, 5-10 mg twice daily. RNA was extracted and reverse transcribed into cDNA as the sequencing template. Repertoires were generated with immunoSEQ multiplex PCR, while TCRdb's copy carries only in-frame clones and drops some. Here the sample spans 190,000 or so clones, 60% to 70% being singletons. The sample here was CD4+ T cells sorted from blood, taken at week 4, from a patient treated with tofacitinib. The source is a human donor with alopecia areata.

The CDR3 protein is CSVEGQLGRGAFF. In DNA form, the CDR3 reads TGCAGCGTGGAGGGGCAACTTGGCCGGGGAGCTTTCTTT. The V call is TRBV29-1, the J call TRBJ1-1; D perhaps matches TRBD1 (5 bases). V was shortened by 6 bases and J by 10 bases, with 21 bases between the two germline ends. The germline gives CDR1 SQVTM, CDR2 ANQGSEA. The CDR3 spans 13 residues.

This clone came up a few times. CDR3 bases: TGTGCCAGCAGCCAGGGACTAGCGTCTAGCACAGATACGCAGTATTTT. This sequence encodes CASSQGLASSTDTQYF. This chain joins TRBV7-9 and TRBJ2-3; TRBD2 matches at 10 bases. J lost 0 bases, V lost 5 bases, and 5 bases had no gene match. Germline assignment: CDR1 SEHNR and CDR2 FQNEAQ (reference sequence). This CDR3 spans 16 amino acids.

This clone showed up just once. The CDR3 DNA follows: TGCGCCAGCAGACCGGGCACGATAGGAAGCAATCAGCCCCAGCATTTT. This encodes CASRPGTIGSNQPQHF. The V gene is TRBV5-1, the J gene TRBJ1-5, with no clear D. This CDR3 has 16 residues. In germline, CDR1 is SGHRS, CDR2 YFSETQ. The V end was cut by 5 bases, the J end by 1 base, with 16 bases between.

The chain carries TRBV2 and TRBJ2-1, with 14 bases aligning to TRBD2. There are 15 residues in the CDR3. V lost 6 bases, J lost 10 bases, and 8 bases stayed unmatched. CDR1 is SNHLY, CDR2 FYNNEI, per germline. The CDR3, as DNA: TGTGCCAGCAGCGCGACTAGCGGGGGGGTTGGGGAGCAGTTCTTC. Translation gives CASSATSGGVGEQFF.

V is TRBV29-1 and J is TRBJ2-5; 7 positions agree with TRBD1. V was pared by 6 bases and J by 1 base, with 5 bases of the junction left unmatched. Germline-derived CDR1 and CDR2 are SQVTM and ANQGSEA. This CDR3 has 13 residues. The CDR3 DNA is TGCAGCGTCGCTACAGGGGCCCAAGAGACCCAGTACTTC. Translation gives CSVATGAQETQYF. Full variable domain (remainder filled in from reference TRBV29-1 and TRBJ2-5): SAVISQKPSRDICQRGTSLTIQCQVDSQVTMMFWYRQQPGQSLTLIATANQGSEATYESGFVIDKFPISRPNLTFSTLTVSNMSPEDSSIYLCSVATGAQETQYFGPGTRLLVL.

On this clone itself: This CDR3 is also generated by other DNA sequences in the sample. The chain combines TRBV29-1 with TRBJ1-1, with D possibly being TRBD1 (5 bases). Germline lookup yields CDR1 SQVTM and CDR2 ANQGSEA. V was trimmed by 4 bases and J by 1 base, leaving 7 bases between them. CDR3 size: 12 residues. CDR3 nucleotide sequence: TGCAGCGTTGGACAGACGAACACTGAAGCTTTCTTT. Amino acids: CSVGQTNTEAFF.